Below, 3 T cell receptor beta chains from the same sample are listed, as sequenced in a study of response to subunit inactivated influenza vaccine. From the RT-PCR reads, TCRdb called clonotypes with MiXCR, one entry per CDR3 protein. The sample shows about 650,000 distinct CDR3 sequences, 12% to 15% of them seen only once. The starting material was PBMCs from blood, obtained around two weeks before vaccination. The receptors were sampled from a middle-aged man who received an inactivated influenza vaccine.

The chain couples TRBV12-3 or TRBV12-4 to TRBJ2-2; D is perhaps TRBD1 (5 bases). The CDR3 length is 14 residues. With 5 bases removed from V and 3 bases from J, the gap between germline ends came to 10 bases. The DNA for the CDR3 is TGTGCCAGCAGTCTACAGGAGTACACCGGGGAGCTGTTTTTT. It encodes CASSLQEYTGELFF.

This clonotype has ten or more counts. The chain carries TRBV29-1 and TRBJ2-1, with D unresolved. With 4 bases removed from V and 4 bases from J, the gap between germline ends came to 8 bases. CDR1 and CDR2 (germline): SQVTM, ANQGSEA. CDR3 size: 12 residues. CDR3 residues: CSVGTAYNEQFF. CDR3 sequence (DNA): TGCAGCGTTGGGACCGCGTACAATGAGCAGTTCTTC.

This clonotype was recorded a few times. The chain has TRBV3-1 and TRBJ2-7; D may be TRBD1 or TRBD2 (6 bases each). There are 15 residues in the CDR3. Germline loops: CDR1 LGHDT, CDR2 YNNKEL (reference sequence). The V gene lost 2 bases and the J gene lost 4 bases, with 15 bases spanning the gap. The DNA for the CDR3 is TGTGCCAGCAGCCAAAGGTGGGGGGCAGAGTACGAGCAGTACTTC. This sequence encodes CASSQRWGAEYEQYF.